This TCR beta chain was sequenced for a study of CD8+CD57+ T cells in acquired aplastic anemia. Study summary: Sorted CD4+ and CD8+ cells yielded DNA averaging about 2.9 ug. Researchers reported that healthy donors averaged approximately 9.8 million reads for CD4+ cells.

Details on this clonotype: Its antigen is undetermined.

This CDR3 is built from 17 residues. V lost 6 bases to trimming and J lost 3 bases; unmatched junction nucleotides: 14. CDR1 SGHTA and CDR2 FQGTGA come from the germline V gene. It was genomic DNA that served as the template for profiling TCR beta VDJ and CDR3. In TCRdb, the reads were re-called with MiXCR into one record per CDR3 protein. The table records 65,000 to 85,000 distinct CDR3 sequences, approximately 54% of them present only once. General study points: Between patients and controls, approximately 29 CD8+ CDR3 sequences were found in common. Significant differences in CD8+ Simpson's diversity were not observed between patients and controls.

The chain joins TRBV7-3 to TRBJ2-7; 10 bases agree with TRBD1. The sample was sorted CD4+, CD8+, or CD8+CD57+ T cells (not recorded which) from PBMCs. This TCR derives from a human donor in good health, serving as a control. CDR3 protein: CASRTTWRDRGFYEQYF. The CDR3 region has the DNA TGTGCCAGCAGAACCACCTGGCGGGACAGGGGATTCTACGAGCAGTACTTC.